One and the same sample provided the 31 T cell receptor beta chains below, sequenced in a study of blood T cell repertoires in COVID-19. The method was immunoSEQ multiplex PCR; TCRdb's version includes in-frame clones alone and lacks a portion of them. The table has about 190,000 clones, roughly 88% seen once. The material sequenced was peripheral blood. Every receptor here comes from a woman aged 40 to 50 who had recovered from COVID-19.

V gene TRBV5-1 combines with J gene TRBJ2-5; 7 nucleotides agree with TRBD1. CDR3 size: 15 residues. Germline V CDR1 and CDR2: SGHRS, YFSETQ. V lost 5 bases and J lost 0; bases outside the gene matches: 7. The CDR3 spells CASSRDSGNQETQYF. The CDR3 DNA reads as TGCGCCAGCAGTCGGGACAGTGGGAACCAAGAGACCCAGTACTTC.

The V call is TRBV11-2, the J call TRBJ2-3, with D unresolved. CDR1 and CDR2 (germline): SGHAT, FQNNGV. CDR3 length: 14 residues. Trimming removed 5 bases at V and 2 bases at J, with 11 bases between. The CDR3 sequence: CASSPRGTTDTQYF. In nucleotides, the CDR3 is TGTGCCAGCAGCCCCCGAGGCACCACAGATACGCAGTATTTT. The full variable domain, with the rest looked up from reference TRBV11-2 and TRBJ2-3, is EAGVAQSPRYKIIEKRQSVAFWCNPISGHATLYWYQQILGQGPKLLIQFQNNGVVDDSQLPKDRFSAERLKGVDSTLKIQPAKLEDSAVYLCASSPRGTTDTQYFGPGTRLTVL.

CDR3 residues: CASSGGTGGTGQYF. The CDR3 DNA sequence: TGTGCCAGTAGTGGCGGGACAGGGGGAACGGGTCAGTACTTC. The chain carries TRBV19 and TRBJ2-4; TRBD1 aligns across 11 bases. V was pared by 5 bases and J by 12 bases, with 9 bases of the junction left unmatched. The CDR3 totals 14 residues. From germline, CDR1 is LNHDA and CDR2 SQIVND (reference sequence). Based on the CDR3 plus reference TRBV19 and TRBJ2-4, the full variable domain is DGGITQSPKYLFRKEGQNVTLSCEQNLNHDAMYWYRQDPGQGLRLIYYSQIVNDFQKGDIAEGYSVSREKKESFPLTVTSAQKNPTAFYLCASSGGTGGTGQYFGAGTRLSVL.

This sequence joins TRBV7-2 and TRBJ1-5; D unresolved. V lost 5 bases to trimming and J lost 0 bases, with 11 bases between them. Germline-derived CDR1 and CDR2 are SGHTA and FQGNSA. This CDR3 is built from 15 residues. Here the CDR3 DNA reads TGTGCCAGCAGCCCAGGCGGGAATAGCAATCAGCCCCAGCATTTT. Translation gives CASSPGGNSNQPQHF.

In this sample, this clone turned up once. The rearrangement links TRBV25-1 to TRBJ1-1; D may be TRBD1 (6 bases). CDR1 is MGHDK, CDR2 SYGVNS, per germline. The CDR3 runs to 14 residues. V lost 0 bases, J lost 7 bases, and 12 bases lay in between. CDR3 loop: CASSEYGQSGEAFF. The CDR3 nucleotides are TGTGCCAGCAGTGAATATGGACAGTCCGGTGAAGCTTTCTTT.

The rearrangement uses TRBV7-9 and TRBJ2-2; 8 bases are shared with TRBD2. The germline CDR1 and CDR2 sequences are SEHNR and FQNEAQ (reference sequence). V shed 7 bases and J 3 bases; nucleotides not matched to a gene: 16. This CDR3 has 18 residues. CDR3 sequence (DNA): TGTGCCAGCAAGTTCGTATCGGGTTTGCGGGAGGACACCGGGGAGCTGTTTTTT. Translation gives CASKFVSGLREDTGELFF.

The chain is built from TRBV10-2 and TRBJ1-2; D remains unclear. V was shortened by 4 bases and J by 8 bases, with 17 bases between the two germline ends. Germline V gene sequence: CDR1 WSHSY, CDR2 SAAADI. The CDR3 covers 14 residues. This chain's CDR3 is CASSAGGRTRGYTF. The CDR3 nucleotides read TGCGCCAGCAGTGCCGGTGGGAGAACTAGGGGCTACACCTTC.

The chain employs TRBV5-4 and TRBJ2-2; the D gene is possibly TRBD1 (6 bases). Germline assignment: CDR1 SGHNT and CDR2 YYREEE (reference sequence). V was clipped by 4 bases and J by 2 bases, with 9 bases between them. The CDR3 totals 14 residues. CDR3 loop: CASSRDINTGELFF. The DNA of the CDR3 is TGTGCCAGCAGCCGGGACATAAACACCGGGGAGCTGTTTTTT.

There are a few counts of this clone. The chain joins TRBV29-1 to TRBJ1-4; 7 bases map to TRBD1. This CDR3 has 14 residues. The germline V gene has CDR1 SQVTM and CDR2 ANQGSEA. V lost 7 bases to trimming and J lost 2 bases; unmatched junction nucleotides: 7. Here the CDR3 DNA reads TGCAGCGGGATTGAGACAGGGACTAATGAAAAACTGTTTTTT. Its translation is CSGIETGTNEKLFF.

The rearrangement links TRBV27 to TRBJ1-2; 7 nucleotides agree with TRBD1. The trim removed 2 bases at V and 6 bases at J, leaving 12 bases unmatched. The CDR3 sequence is 16 residues long. Germline lookup yields CDR1 MNHEY and CDR2 SMNVEV (reference sequence). CDR3 loop: CASSLLANTGANGYTF. The CDR3 nucleotides read TGTGCCAGCAGTTTACTGGCCAATACAGGGGCCAATGGCTACACCTTC.

This clone appeared once. CDR3: CASSSYHRVVNTEAFF. CDR3 nucleotide sequence: TGTGCCAGCAGTTCGTACCACAGGGTAGTGAACACTGAAGCTTTCTTT. V is TRBV28 and J is TRBJ1-1; possibly TRBD1 for D (6 bases). The CDR3 runs 16 residues. Trimming shortened V by 4 bases and J by 0 bases, and 15 bases separated the two germline ends. From germline, CDR1 is MDHEN and CDR2 SYDVKM.

The V and J genes are TRBV18 and TRBJ2-1, with 9 nucleotides matching TRBD2. Germline trimming cut 0 bases from V and 10 bases from J; bases unmatched to any gene: 10. The CDR3 has 16 residues. Germline CDR1 reads KGHSH; CDR2 reads LQKENI. The CDR3 DNA sequence: TGTGCCAGCTCACCACCGACGCTAGCGGGATCGGACGAGCAGTTCTTC. Amino acid sequence: CASSPPTLAGSDEQFF. Looking up the rest from reference TRBV18 and TRBJ2-1 gives the full variable domain: NAGVMQNPRHLVRRRGQEARLRCSPMKGHSHVYWYRQLPEEGLKFMVYLQKENIIDESGMPKERFSAEFPKEGPSILRIQQVVRGDSAAYFCASSPPTLAGSDEQFFGPGTRLTVL.

The CDR3 bases are TGTGCCAGCAGCTTAGTTTCTCTTAACTCCTACAATGAGCAGTTCTTC. Protein sequence: CASSLVSLNSYNEQFF. J is TRBJ2-1 and V is TRBV11-3; D uncertain. V was cut by 1 base and J by 0 bases, with 10 bases left in between. Per germline, CDR1 SGHNT and CDR2 YENEEA. This CDR3 comprises 16 residues.

The gene calls are TRBV28 and TRBJ2-1; maybe TRBD1 (6 bases). The germline CDR1 and CDR2 sequences are MDHEN and SYDVKM. The CDR3 has 13 amino acids. Trimming removed 7 bases from V and 4 bases from J, with 11 bases in between. CDR3 bases: TGTGCCAGCATGGGACATTTGTACAATGAGCAGTTCTTC. Translating it yields CASMGHLYNEQFF.

Here the CDR3 reads CASSQITNTDTQYF. The CDR3 DNA sequence: TGTGCCAGCAGCCAAATCACAAACACAGATACGCAGTATTTT. The V and J genes are TRBV14 and TRBJ2-3; the D is unclear. The V gene lost 2 bases and the J gene lost 2 bases, with 8 bases spanning the gap. CDR3 length: 14 amino acids. Looked up from germline, CDR1 is SGHDN and CDR2 is FVKESK.

The chain has TRBV19 and TRBJ2-1, with a possible D match to TRBD2 (6 bases). The germline CDR1 and CDR2 sequences are LNHDA and SQIVND (reference sequence). V gave up 3 bases and J gave up 9 bases, with 15 bases separating them. The CDR3 is made up of 14 amino acids. The CDR3 loop reads CASSIPGLWLEQFF. The CDR3 bases are TGTGCCAGTAGTATTCCGGGACTGTGGCTTGAGCAGTTCTTC.

The rearrangement uses TRBV6-5 and TRBJ2-1; D gene uncertain. Trimming left V 3 bases short and J 4 bases short, with 16 bases between. Looked up from germline, CDR1 is MNHEY and CDR2 is SVGAGI. The CDR3 totals 16 residues. The CDR3 DNA sequence: TGTGCCAGCAGTTATCACGGAGCCTCGCGGTACAATGAGCAGTTCTTC. Protein product: CASSYHGASRYNEQFF.

The chain has TRBV10-3 and TRBJ1-5; 7 bases align to TRBD1. CDR1 and CDR2 from the germline V gene are ENHRY and SYGVKD. Trimming took 6 bases from V and 4 from J; bases not matched to a gene: 6. The CDR3 totals 14 residues. The CDR3 bases are TGTGCCATCAGGCAACAGGGGACAAATCAGCCCCAGCATTTT. Its translation: CAIRQQGTNQPQHF.

This clone has only a few counts. The J gene is TRBJ2-1, the V gene TRBV27; 8 bases are a match to TRBD2. V lost 4 bases, J lost 10 bases, and 12 bases stayed unmatched. The CDR3 totals 15 residues. Germline loops: CDR1 MNHEY, CDR2 SMNVEV (reference sequence). The CDR3 spells CASSSAGAPGPEQFF. The CDR3 bases are TGTGCCAGCAGTTCAGCGGGAGCTCCGGGCCCCGAGCAGTTCTTC.

V gene TRBV7-8 combines with J gene TRBJ2-7, with 9 positions matching TRBD2. The CDR3 has 16 residues. CDR1 is SGHVS, CDR2 FQNEAQ, per germline. V shed 4 bases, J shed 6 bases, and the junction held 13 bases outside the gene matches. CDR3 DNA: TGTGCCAGCAGCTCCCCGAAGCGGGAGGCTTTTATCGAGCAGTACTTC. It yields the protein CASSSPKREAFIEQYF.

V and J are TRBV5-1 and TRBJ1-4; TRBD1 agrees at 8 bases. J was trimmed by 2 bases and V by 3 bases; bases with no gene match: 3. The CDR3 loop spans 15 amino acids. Germline V gene data show CDR1 as SGHRS and CDR2 as YFSETQ. DNA for the CDR3: TGCGCCAGCAGCTACCGACAGGGGACTAATGAAAAACTGTTTTTT. Protein product: CASSYRQGTNEKLFF.

The rearrangement links TRBV12-3 or TRBV12-4 to TRBJ2-4, with a tentative D call TRBD1 (6 bases). V was clipped by 8 bases and J by 9 bases, with 17 bases between them. The CDR3 has 13 residues. CDR3 in DNA: TGTGCCAGCGGGGGACCCCAAGGGGGCATTCAGTACTTC. Translating gives CASGGPQGGIQYF.

The chain employs TRBV19 and TRBJ1-5, with TRBD1 matching 7 bases. The germline V gene encodes CDR1 LNHDA and CDR2 SQIVND (reference sequence). Trimming at V came to 6 bases and at J to 4 bases, leaving 9 bases not matched to a gene. CDR3 size: 15 residues. The CDR3: CASRVATGPNQPQHF. The CDR3 DNA sequence: TGTGCCAGTAGGGTCGCGACAGGGCCAAATCAGCCCCAGCATTTT.

The rearrangement uses TRBV6-5 and TRBJ2-5; 9 bases agree with TRBD1. The length of the CDR3 is 16 residues. Trimming at V came to 4 bases and at J to 7 bases, leaving 13 bases not matched to a gene. The germline CDR1 and CDR2 sequences are MNHEY and SVGAGI. The CDR3 sequence is CASSSRTGAGRWTQYF. DNA for the CDR3: TGTGCCAGCAGTTCTCGGACAGGGGCCGGTCGGTGGACCCAGTACTTC.

The chain carries TRBV19 and TRBJ1-1, with 8 nucleotides matching TRBD1. The V gene end was trimmed by 6 bases and the J gene end by 1 base; junction bases not matched to a gene: 4. CDR1 and CDR2 (germline): LNHDA, SQIVND (reference sequence). The CDR3 is made up of 14 amino acids. The CDR3: CASRKGQANTEAFF. For the CDR3, the DNA is TGTGCCAGTAGGAAGGGACAGGCGAACACTGAAGCTTTCTTT.

The chain uses TRBV11-3 and TRBJ2-2, with 7 positions matching TRBD1. V shed 5 bases, J shed 8 bases, and the junction held 8 bases outside the gene matches. CDR3 size: 14 residues. From germline, CDR1 is SGHNT and CDR2 YENEEA. CDR3: CASSPDRDGGELFF. CDR3 in DNA: TGTGCCAGCAGCCCCGACAGGGATGGGGGGGAGCTGTTTTTT.

This clone has only one observation. The V gene is TRBV2, the J gene TRBJ1-6; tentative D call: TRBD1 (5 bases). The germline V gene encodes CDR1 SNHLY and CDR2 FYNNEI. Trimming left V 0 bases short and J 14 bases short, with 17 bases between. The CDR3 is 15 residues long. Written as DNA, the CDR3 is TGTGCCAGCAGTGAAGCCGTGCACCGGGACTTCACCCTCCACTTT. Its protein is CASSEAVHRDFTLHF.

The rearrangement links TRBV19 to TRBJ2-7, with 8 bases aligning to TRBD2. Germline CDR1 LNHDA, CDR2 SQIVND (reference sequence). With V trimmed by 3 bases and J by 3 bases, 4 bases remained unmatched. This CDR3 is built from 14 residues. Written as DNA, the CDR3 is TGTGCCAGTAGTATCTCGCTAGCGGGCTACGAGCAGTACTTC. As protein: CASSISLAGYEQYF.

The rearrangement joins TRBV2 to TRBJ2-7; 8 nucleotides align to TRBD1. CDR1 is SNHLY and CDR2 is FYNNEI in the germline V gene. The CDR3 has 14 amino acids. Trimming took 4 bases from V and 3 from J; bases not matched to a gene: 5. The CDR3 DNA is TGTGCCAGCAGTGCACGGACAGGGATCTACGAGCAGTACTTC. Translated, it gives CASSARTGIYEQYF.

This chain joins TRBV28 and TRBJ1-2, with no clear D. This CDR3 is built from 13 residues. V was trimmed by 10 bases and J by 6 bases, leaving 18 bases between them. In germline, CDR1 is MDHEN, CDR2 SYDVKM. The CDR3 DNA follows: TGTGCCACCGTTGGCGGACTGCTGGATGGCTACACCTTC. Translated, it gives CATVGGLLDGYTF.

This rearrangement joins TRBV5-4 to TRBJ2-3; D remains unclear. V shed 0 bases and J shed 1 base, with 12 bases lying between them. Germline CDR1 SGHNT, CDR2 YYREEE (reference sequence). The CDR3 totals 16 residues. The CDR3 region is CASSLGVQRRTDTQYF. CDR3 sequence (DNA): TGTGCCAGCAGCTTGGGGGTACAGAGACGCACAGATACGCAGTATTTT.